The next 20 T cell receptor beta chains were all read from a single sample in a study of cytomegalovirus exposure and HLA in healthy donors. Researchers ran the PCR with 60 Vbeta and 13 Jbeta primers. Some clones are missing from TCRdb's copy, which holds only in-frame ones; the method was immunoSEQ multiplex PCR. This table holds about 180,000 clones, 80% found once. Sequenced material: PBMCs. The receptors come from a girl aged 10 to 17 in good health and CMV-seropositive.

The CDR3 protein is CASRLGTSGRGEQFF. In DNA form, the CDR3 reads TGTGCCAGCAGGTTAGGGACTAGCGGGAGGGGTGAGCAGTTCTTC. The chain uses TRBV6-5 and TRBJ2-1; 16 bases agree with TRBD2. Per the germline V gene, CDR1 is MNHEY and CDR2 is SVGAGI. V gave up 6 bases and J gave up 9 bases; unmatched junction bases: 5. The length of the CDR3 is 15 residues.

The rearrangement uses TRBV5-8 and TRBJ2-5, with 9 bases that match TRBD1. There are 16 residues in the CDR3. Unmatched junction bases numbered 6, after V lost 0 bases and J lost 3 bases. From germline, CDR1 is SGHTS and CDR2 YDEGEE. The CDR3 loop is CASSLGGTGTKETQYF. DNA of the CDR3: TGTGCCAGCAGCTTGGGGGGGACAGGGACTAAAGAGACCCAGTACTTC.

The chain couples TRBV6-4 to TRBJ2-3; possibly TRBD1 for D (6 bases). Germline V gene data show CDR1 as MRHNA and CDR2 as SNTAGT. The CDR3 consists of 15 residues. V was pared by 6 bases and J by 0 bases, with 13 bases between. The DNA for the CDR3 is TGTGCCAGCAGAAGGGCAGGGGCAAGCACAGATACGCAGTATTTT. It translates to CASRRAGASTDTQYF.

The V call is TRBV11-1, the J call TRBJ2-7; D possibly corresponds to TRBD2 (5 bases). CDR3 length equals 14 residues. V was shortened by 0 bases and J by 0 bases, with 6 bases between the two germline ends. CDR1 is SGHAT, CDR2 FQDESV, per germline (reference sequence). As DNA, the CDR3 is TGTGCCAGCAGCTTAGCAGGACTCTCCTACGAGCAGTACTTC. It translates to CASSLAGLSYEQYF.

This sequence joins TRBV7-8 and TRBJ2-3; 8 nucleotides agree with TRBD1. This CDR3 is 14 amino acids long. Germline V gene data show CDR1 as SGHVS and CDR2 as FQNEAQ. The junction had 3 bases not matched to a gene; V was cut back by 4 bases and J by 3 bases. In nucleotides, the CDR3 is TGTGCCAGCAGCTATGGACAGGGTACAGATACGCAGTATTTT. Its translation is CASSYGQGTDTQYF. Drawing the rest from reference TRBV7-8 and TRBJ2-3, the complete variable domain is GAGVSQSPRYKVAKRGQDVALRCDPISGHVSLFWYQQALGQGPEFLTYFQNEAQLDKSGLPSDRFFAERPEGSVSTLKIQRTQQEDSAVYLCASSYGQGTDTQYFGPGTRLTVL.

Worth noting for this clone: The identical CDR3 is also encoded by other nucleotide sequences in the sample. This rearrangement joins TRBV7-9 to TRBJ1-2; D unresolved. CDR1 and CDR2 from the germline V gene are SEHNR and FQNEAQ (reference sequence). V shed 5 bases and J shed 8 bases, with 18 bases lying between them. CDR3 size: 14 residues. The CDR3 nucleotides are TGTGCCAGCAGCCGGCCGGGAGGTACCTACGGCTACACCTTC. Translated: CASSRPGGTYGYTF. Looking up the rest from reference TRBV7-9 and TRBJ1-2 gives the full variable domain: DTGVSQNPRHKITKRGQNVTFRCDPISEHNRLYWYRQTLGQGPEFLTYFQNEAQLEKSRLLSDRFSAERPKGSFSTLEIQRTEQGDSAMYLCASSRPGGTYGYTFGSGTRLTVV.

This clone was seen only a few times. The CDR3 DNA follows: TGTGCCAGCAGCTTGTCGGGTGTTTGGAGGGCTAACTATGGCTACACCTTC. Amino acids: CASSLSGVWRANYGYTF. The chain links TRBV5-5 to TRBJ1-2, with D hard to call. There are 17 residues in the CDR3. Germline CDR1 reads SGHKS; CDR2 reads YYEKEE (reference sequence). The V and J ends lost 1 base and 0 bases respectively, with 16 bases between them.

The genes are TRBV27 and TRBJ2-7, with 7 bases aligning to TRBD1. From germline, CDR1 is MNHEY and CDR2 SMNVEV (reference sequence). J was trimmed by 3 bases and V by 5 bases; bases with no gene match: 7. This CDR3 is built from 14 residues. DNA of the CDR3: TGTGCCAGCAGTCTAAGGGGGCGCTTCTACGAGCAGTACTTC. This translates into CASSLRGRFYEQYF.

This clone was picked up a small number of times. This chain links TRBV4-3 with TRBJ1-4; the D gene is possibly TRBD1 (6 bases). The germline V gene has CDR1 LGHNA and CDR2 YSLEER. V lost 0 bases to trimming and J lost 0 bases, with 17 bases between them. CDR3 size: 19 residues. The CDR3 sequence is CASSQDLGQRIATNEKLFF. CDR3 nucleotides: TGCGCCAGCAGCCAAGATCTTGGACAGAGAATTGCAACTAATGAAAAACTGTTTTTT.

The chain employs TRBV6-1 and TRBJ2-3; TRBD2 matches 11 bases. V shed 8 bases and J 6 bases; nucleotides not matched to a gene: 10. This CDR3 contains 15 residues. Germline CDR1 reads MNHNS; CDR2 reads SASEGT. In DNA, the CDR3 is TGTGCCAGCGAGAGGGGGACTAGCGGCGCCGATACGCAGTATTTT. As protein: CASERGTSGADTQYF.

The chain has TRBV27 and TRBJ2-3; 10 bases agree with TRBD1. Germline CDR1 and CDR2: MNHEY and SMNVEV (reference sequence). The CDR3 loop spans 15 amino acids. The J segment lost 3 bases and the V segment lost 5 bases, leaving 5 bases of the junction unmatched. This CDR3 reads CASSPRQGATDTQYF. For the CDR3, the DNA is TGTGCCAGCAGTCCCCGACAGGGGGCTACAGATACGCAGTATTTT.

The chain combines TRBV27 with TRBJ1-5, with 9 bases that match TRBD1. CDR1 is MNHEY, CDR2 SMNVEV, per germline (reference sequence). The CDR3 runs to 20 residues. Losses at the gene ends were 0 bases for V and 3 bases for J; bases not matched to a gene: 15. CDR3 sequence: CASSLSIPGDRDTHNQPQHF. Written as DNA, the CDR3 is TGTGCCAGCAGTTTATCCATCCCAGGGGACAGGGATACCCACAATCAGCCCCAGCATTTT.

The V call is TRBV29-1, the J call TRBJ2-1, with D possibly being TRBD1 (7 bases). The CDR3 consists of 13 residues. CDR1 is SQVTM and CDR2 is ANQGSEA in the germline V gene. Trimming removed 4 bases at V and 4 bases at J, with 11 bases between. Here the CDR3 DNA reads TGCAGCGTTGGGAGGGGGCGATACAATGAGCAGTTCTTC. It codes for CSVGRGRYNEQFF.

The CDR3 DNA is TGTGCCAGCAGCACCGGGACAGGGGGCCGGTCCGGGGAGCTGTTTTTT. Its protein product is CASSTGTGGRSGELFF. This chain uses TRBV7-9 with TRBJ2-2, with TRBD1 matching 12 bases. From germline, CDR1 is SEHNR and CDR2 FQNEAQ (reference sequence). The length of the CDR3 is 16 residues. Trimming removed 5 bases from V and 6 bases from J; junction bases left unmatched: 7.

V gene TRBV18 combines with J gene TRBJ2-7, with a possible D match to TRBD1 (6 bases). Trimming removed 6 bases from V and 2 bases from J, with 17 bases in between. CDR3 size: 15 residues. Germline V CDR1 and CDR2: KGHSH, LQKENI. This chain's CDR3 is CASSQRGTEPYEQYF. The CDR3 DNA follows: TGTGCCAGCTCGCAAAGGGGGACGGAACCCTACGAGCAGTACTTC. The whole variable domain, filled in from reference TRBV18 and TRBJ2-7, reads NAGVMQNPRHLVRRRGQEARLRCSPMKGHSHVYWYRQLPEEGLKFMVYLQKENIIDESGMPKERFSAEFPKEGPSILRIQQVVRGDSAAYFCASSQRGTEPYEQYFGPGTRLTVT.

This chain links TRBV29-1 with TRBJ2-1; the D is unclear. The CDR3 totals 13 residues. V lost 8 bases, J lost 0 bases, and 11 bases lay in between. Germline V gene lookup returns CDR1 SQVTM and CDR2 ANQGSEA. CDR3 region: CSSVLSSYNEQFF. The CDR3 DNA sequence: TGCAGCTCGGTTTTGAGCTCCTACAATGAGCAGTTCTTC.

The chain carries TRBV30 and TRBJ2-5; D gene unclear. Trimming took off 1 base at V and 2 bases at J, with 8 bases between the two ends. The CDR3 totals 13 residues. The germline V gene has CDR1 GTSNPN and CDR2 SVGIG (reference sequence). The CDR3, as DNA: TGTGCCTGGAGTGGACAAGTACAAGAGACCCAGTACTTC. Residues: CAWSGQVQETQYF.

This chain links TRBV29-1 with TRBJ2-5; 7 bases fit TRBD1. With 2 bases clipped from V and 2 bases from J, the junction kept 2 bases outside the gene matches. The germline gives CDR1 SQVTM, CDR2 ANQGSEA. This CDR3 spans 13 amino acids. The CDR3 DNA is TGCAGCGTTGAACGGGACAGTCAAGAGACCCAGTACTTC. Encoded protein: CSVERDSQETQYF.

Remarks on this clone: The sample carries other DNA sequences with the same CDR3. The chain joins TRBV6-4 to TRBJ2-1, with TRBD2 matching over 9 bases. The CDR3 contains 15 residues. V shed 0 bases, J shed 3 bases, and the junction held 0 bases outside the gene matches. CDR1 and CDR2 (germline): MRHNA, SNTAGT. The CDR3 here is CASSDSSGSYNEQFF. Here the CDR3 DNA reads TGTGCCAGCAGTGACTCTAGCGGGAGCTACAATGAGCAGTTCTTC.

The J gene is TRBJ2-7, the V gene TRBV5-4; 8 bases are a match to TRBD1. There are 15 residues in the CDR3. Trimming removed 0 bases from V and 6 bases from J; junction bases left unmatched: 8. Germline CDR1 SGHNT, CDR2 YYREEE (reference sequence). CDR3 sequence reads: CASSLEGRGLREQYF. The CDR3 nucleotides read TGTGCCAGCAGCTTGGAGGGCAGGGGGCTGCGCGAGCAGTACTTC.